This TCR beta chain was observed in a study of blood T cell repertoires in COVID-19. The CDR3 extends over 18 amino acids. Germline values: CDR1 SNHLY, CDR2 FYNNEI. The V and J ends lost 3 bases and 2 bases respectively, with 23 bases between them. As originally analysed: Scientists estimated how many nucleated cells there were by amplifying reference gene primers. Libraries were prepared by immunoSEQ multiplex PCR; TCRdb keeps only in-frame clonotypes and omits some of them. That table gives V, J and clone size, and the DNA gave D and trimming. This table holds roughly 170,000 clones, 87% found once.

The source is a woman between 18 and 29 years old who had recovered from COVID-19. The chain combines TRBV2 with TRBJ2-7, with a possible D match to TRBD1 (5 bases). The sample was peripheral blood. This CDR3 reads CASSDPTETLPQPYEQYV. The DNA for the CDR3 is TGTGCCAGCAGTGACCCGACAGAGACCCTTCCCCAACCCTACGAGCAGTACGTC.